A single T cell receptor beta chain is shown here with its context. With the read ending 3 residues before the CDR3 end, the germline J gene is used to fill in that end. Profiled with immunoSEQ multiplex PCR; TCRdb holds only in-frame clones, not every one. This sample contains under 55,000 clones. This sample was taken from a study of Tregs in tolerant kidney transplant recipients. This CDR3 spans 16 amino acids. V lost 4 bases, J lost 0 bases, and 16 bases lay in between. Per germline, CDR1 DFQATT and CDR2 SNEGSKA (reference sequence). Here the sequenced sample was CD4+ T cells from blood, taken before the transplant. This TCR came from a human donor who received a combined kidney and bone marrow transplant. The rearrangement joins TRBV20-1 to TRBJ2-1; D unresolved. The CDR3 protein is CSATTDYTSSYNEQFF. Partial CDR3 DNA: TGCAGTGCTACGACTGATTACACCAGCTCCTACAATGAG.